Following are 30 T cell receptor beta chains from one sample sequenced in a study of technical replicates of blood from a few donors. Produced via immunoSEQ multiplex PCR; TCRdb's table is partial and in-frame only. Of tens of thousands of clones in the sample, more than 80% are singletons; the top ten hold 3% to 5%. Sequences were obtained from PBMCs. The receptors come from a human donor in good health. Some clones in this sample may be carry-over from other donors' samples.

The chain joins TRBV5-3 to TRBJ2-7, with 7 nucleotides matching TRBD1. TRBV5-3 is labeled an ORF, and its function is uncertain. The junction had 7 bases not matched to a gene; V was cut back by 4 bases and J by 0 bases. The CDR3 loop spans 15 amino acids. DNA of the CDR3: TGTGCCAGAAGCCATGACAGGGAGTACTCCTACGAGCAGTACTTC. Translated: CARSHDREYSYEQYF.

This rearrangement joins TRBV5-4 to TRBJ2-7, with 9 bases that match TRBD2. Germline V gene lookup returns CDR1 SGHNT and CDR2 YYREEE (reference sequence). The trim removed 4 bases at V and 8 bases at J, leaving 4 bases unmatched. This CDR3 region has 12 residues. The CDR3 sequence: CASSPASGKQYF. CDR3 bases: TGTGCCAGCAGCCCTGCTAGCGGGAAGCAGTACTTC.

The J gene is TRBJ2-3, the V gene TRBV19; D unclear. Germline CDR1 and CDR2: LNHDA and SQIVND (reference sequence). There are 13 residues in the CDR3. The ends were cut back, 6 bases at V and 4 bases at J, with 11 bases in the middle. The CDR3: CASSRPGSDTQYF. Here the CDR3 DNA reads TGTGCCAGTAGCCGACCCGGGTCAGATACGCAGTATTTT.

Here the CDR3 DNA reads TGTGCCAGCAGTTACTCTTGGACAGACAATGAGCAGTTCTTC. It yields the protein CASSYSWTDNEQFF. The V and J genes are TRBV6-5 and TRBJ2-1, with D possibly being TRBD1 (6 bases). Looked up from germline, CDR1 is MNHEY and CDR2 is SVGAGI. This CDR3 is 14 amino acids long. V lost 0 bases to trimming and J lost 5 bases, with 8 bases between them.

The CDR3 spells CASSFAKNSGANVLTF. In nucleotides, the CDR3 is TGTGCCAGCAGCTTCGCTAAGAACTCTGGGGCCAACGTCCTGACTTTC. This chain uses TRBV7-9 with TRBJ2-6; no reliable D call. Deletions cut 3 bases from V and 0 bases from J, with 9 bases between. This CDR3 has 16 residues. The germline gives CDR1 SEHNR, CDR2 FQNEAQ (reference sequence).

The genes are TRBV9 and TRBJ2-2; D may be TRBD2 (5 bases). The V end was cut by 1 base, the J end by 0 bases, with 7 bases between. The CDR3 runs to 15 residues. Germline V gives CDR1 SGDLS, CDR2 YYNGEE. The CDR3 DNA sequence: TGTGCCAGCAGCGTATCGGGAACGAACACCGGGGAGCTGTTTTTT. Protein sequence: CASSVSGTNTGELFF.

The chain is built from TRBV5-1 and TRBJ2-7; 7 nucleotides line up with TRBD2. Trimming removed 5 bases from V and 2 bases from J; junction bases left unmatched: 4. The CDR3 has 13 residues. Per the germline V gene, CDR1 is SGHRS and CDR2 is YFSETQ. In DNA, the CDR3 is TGCGCCAGCAGAGCTAGCGGAACCTACGAGCAGTACTTC. It codes for CASRASGTYEQYF.

The chain recombines TRBV20-1 with TRBJ1-1; D not certain. The CDR3 totals 11 residues. Germline CDR1 DFQATT, CDR2 SNEGSKA (reference sequence). The V end lost 2 bases, the J end lost 5 bases, and 6 bases lay between the germline ends. DNA for the CDR3: TGCAGTGCTAGACGCGAGACTGAAGCTTTCTTT. This sequence encodes CSARRETEAFF.

The chain has TRBV9 and TRBJ1-4, with unresolved D. V was cut by 0 bases and J by 3 bases, with 12 bases left in between. The CDR3 is 16 residues long. The germline gives CDR1 SGDLS, CDR2 YYNGEE. CDR3 loop: CASSVAPSSANEKLFF. DNA for the CDR3: TGTGCCAGCAGCGTAGCTCCAAGTTCGGCTAATGAAAAACTGTTTTTT.

The chain's CDR3 is CASKREGRNTEAFF. The CDR3 nucleotides read TGTGCCTCAAAAAGGGAAGGGAGGAACACTGAAGCTTTCTTT. The gene calls are TRBV30 and TRBJ1-1, with D unresolved. Trimming pared 7 bases from V and 1 base from J, leaving 16 bases between. CDR3 size: 14 residues. In germline, CDR1 is GTSNPN, CDR2 SVGIG (reference sequence).

A few counts support this clone. The V and J genes are TRBV5-1 and TRBJ1-1, with TRBD1 as a possible D gene (5 bases). The CDR3 is made up of 14 amino acids. V lost 0 bases and J 5 bases, leaving 11 bases between the germline ends. The germline V gene has CDR1 SGHRS and CDR2 YFSETQ. In nucleotides, the CDR3 is TGCGCCAGCAGCTTGGAGGGGCAGGGAACTGAAGCTTTCTTT. As protein: CASSLEGQGTEAFF. Combining the CDR3 with reference TRBV5-1 and TRBJ1-1 gives the whole variable domain KAGVTQTPRYLIKTRGQQVTLSCSPISGHRSVSWYQQTPGQGLQFLFEYFSETQRNKGNFPGRFSGRQFSNSRSEMNVSTLELGDSALYLCASSLEGQGTEAFFGQGTRLTVV.

V gene TRBV7-3 combines with J gene TRBJ2-1, with 10 bases that match TRBD2. This CDR3 has 14 residues. With V trimmed by 5 bases and J by 5 bases, 3 bases remained unmatched. Germline lookup yields CDR1 SGHTA and CDR2 FQGTGA. DNA for the CDR3: TGTGCCAGCAGCCCTAGCGGGAGAGACAATGAGCAGTTCTTC. Translating it yields CASSPSGRDNEQFF.

CDR3 loop: CSVLQGSTDTQYF. In DNA form, the CDR3 reads TGCAGCGTTCTACAGGGTTCCACAGATACGCAGTATTTT. This chain uses TRBV29-1 with TRBJ2-3, with a tentative D call TRBD1 (6 bases). CDR1 and CDR2 (germline): SQVTM, ANQGSEA. V lost 5 bases, J lost 2 bases, and 11 bases lay in between. This CDR3 comprises 13 residues.

A note on this clone: The same CDR3 arises from other DNA sequences in this sample as well. The rearrangement links TRBV27 to TRBJ1-2, with D perhaps matching TRBD1 (5 bases). Trimming removed 2 bases from V and 4 bases from J, with 8 bases in between. Germline V gene sequence: CDR1 MNHEY, CDR2 SMNVEV (reference sequence). The CDR3 sequence is 13 residues long. The CDR3 here is CASSLLGGYGYTF. The CDR3 DNA is TGTGCCAGCAGTTTACTCGGGGGCTATGGCTACACCTTC.

J is TRBJ1-5 and V is TRBV4-1; no reliable D call. The CDR3 runs 17 residues. Trimming took off 0 bases at V and 2 bases at J, with 14 bases between the two ends. Germline-derived CDR1 and CDR2 are MGHRA and YSYEKL. The CDR3 sequence is CASSQESGVVGNQPQHF. The CDR3 bases are TGCGCCAGCAGCCAAGAATCCGGGGTTGTTGGCAATCAGCCCCAGCATTTT.

The rearrangement uses TRBV18 and TRBJ2-7; D possibly corresponds to TRBD2 (6 bases). Germline assignment: CDR1 KGHSH and CDR2 LQKENI. Trimming removed 3 bases from V and 3 bases from J, with 15 bases in between. The CDR3 has 15 amino acids. This CDR3 reads CASSPGERGYYEQYF. CDR3 DNA: TGTGCCAGCTCACCGGGAGAACGGGGGTACTACGAGCAGTACTTC.

The genes are TRBV6-5 and TRBJ2-7; the match to TRBD1 covers 9 bases. Germline CDR1 is MNHEY and CDR2 is SVGAGI. J gave up 6 bases and V 6 bases, and 6 bases lay outside the gene matches. The length of the CDR3 is 13 residues. The CDR3 is CASRPYRGREQYF. The CDR3 DNA reads as TGTGCCAGCAGGCCCTACAGGGGGCGCGAGCAGTACTTC.

This clone was recorded only once. This chain joins TRBV4-3 and TRBJ1-2; unclear D gene. The ends were cut back, 2 bases at V and 0 bases at J, with 10 bases in the middle. The CDR3 sequence is 15 residues long. Looked up from germline, CDR1 is LGHNA and CDR2 is YSLEER. CDR3 sequence (DNA): TGCGCCAGCAGCCAACGAGGAGGGACTAACTATGGCTACACCTTC. This sequence encodes CASSQRGGTNYGYTF.

This clone was counted between two and nine times. The genes are TRBV19 and TRBJ2-7; possible D gene TRBD1, 6 bases. CDR3 length: 15 amino acids. The germline V gene has CDR1 LNHDA and CDR2 SQIVND (reference sequence). Trimming removed 8 bases at V and 2 bases at J, with 19 bases between. DNA for the CDR3: TGTGCCAGTGCCTCAGGGGCTTGGCCTACCTACGAGCAGTACTTC. Translating gives CASASGAWPTYEQYF. The variable domain in full, with the rest retrieved from reference TRBV19 and TRBJ2-7, is DGGITQSPKYLFRKEGQNVTLSCEQNLNHDAMYWYRQDPGQGLRLIYYSQIVNDFQKGDIAEGYSVSREKKESFPLTVTSAQKNPTAFYLCASASGAWPTYEQYFGPGTRLTVT.

V and J are TRBV6-5 and TRBJ1-2; possible D gene TRBD1, 5 bases. Germline V gene sequence: CDR1 MNHEY, CDR2 SVGAGI. Trimming cost V 6 bases and J 4 bases, with 12 bases left between them. The CDR3 consists of 13 residues. For the CDR3, the DNA is TGTGCCAGCAGCCGCCAGGGTAGCTATGGCTACACCTTC. Its protein product is CASSRQGSYGYTF.

This clone occurred once. The rearrangement joins TRBV4-1 to TRBJ2-3; tentative D call: TRBD2 (5 bases). Germline assignment: CDR1 MGHRA and CDR2 YSYEKL. There are 17 residues in the CDR3. V was clipped by 1 base and J by 0 bases, with 14 bases between them. The CDR3 nucleotides are TGCGCCAGCAGCCAAGCCCCCCGGGGAAGTAGCACAGATACGCAGTATTTT. It yields the protein CASSQAPRGSSTDTQYF.

This sequence joins TRBV6-4 and TRBJ1-4; 7 positions match TRBD1. Germline V CDR1 and CDR2: MRHNA, SNTAGT. The CDR3 loop spans 20 amino acids. J lost 4 bases, V lost 2 bases, and 19 bases had no gene match. CDR3 protein: CASSDPGQDRDLMYNEKLFF. The DNA for the CDR3 is TGTGCCAGCAGTGACCCCGGACAGGACAGAGACCTAATGTATAATGAAAAACTGTTTTTT.

V usage is TRBV2 and J usage is TRBJ2-1, with 7 positions matching TRBD2. Germline trimming cut 6 bases from V and 0 bases from J; bases unmatched to any gene: 2. CDR1 is SNHLY and CDR2 is FYNNEI in the germline V gene. The CDR3 runs to 14 residues. DNA of the CDR3: TGTGCCAGCAGAGCGGGGAGCTCCTACAATGAGCAGTTCTTC. It translates to CASRAGSSYNEQFF.

This clone appeared a single time. The chain couples TRBV4-1 to TRBJ1-5; no definite D call. The germline gives CDR1 MGHRA, CDR2 YSYEKL. The ends were cut back, 1 base at V and 7 bases at J, with 17 bases in the middle. The CDR3 is made up of 16 amino acids. This chain's CDR3 is CASSQAGDSRTQPQHF. As DNA, the CDR3 is TGCGCCAGCAGCCAAGCGGGTGACTCTCGTACGCAGCCCCAGCATTTT.

The rearrangement uses TRBV6-6 and TRBJ2-1; D ambiguous. The germline V gene encodes CDR1 MNHNY and CDR2 SVGAGI (reference sequence). V was pared by 0 bases and J by 7 bases, with 10 bases between. This CDR3 has 14 amino acids. CDR3 region: CASSYSSTENEQFF. Written as DNA, the CDR3 is TGTGCCAGCAGTTACTCTTCTACAGAAAATGAGCAGTTCTTC.

This clone was observed a handful of times. This chain links TRBV6-5 with TRBJ1-1; no reliable D call. CDR3 length: 15 amino acids. V was cut by 5 bases and J by 2 bases, with 15 bases left in between. Germline CDR1 MNHEY, CDR2 SVGAGI. CDR3 bases: TGTGCCAGCAGTGGCGTAGTGGGCCCTAACACTGAAGCTTTCTTT. This encodes CASSGVVGPNTEAFF.

This chain joins TRBV5-4 and TRBJ2-2; 7 positions agree with TRBD1. The germline V gene has CDR1 SGHNT and CDR2 YYREEE (reference sequence). The CDR3 is made up of 15 amino acids. V gave up 2 bases and J gave up 5 bases; unmatched junction bases: 6. The CDR3 region is CASSLRQGGTGELFF. For the CDR3, the DNA is TGTGCCAGCAGCTTACGACAGGGTGGGACCGGGGAGCTGTTTTTT.

This clone was detected a few times. CDR3: CASSPGQDEQYF. The DNA for the CDR3 is TGTGCCAGCAGCCCTGGACAGGACGAGCAGTACTTC. The chain uses TRBV5-6 and TRBJ2-7, with 7 bases lining up with TRBD1. Germline CDR1 SGHDT, CDR2 YYEEEE. The CDR3 is made up of 12 amino acids. The V and J ends lost 4 bases and 5 bases, in that order; junction bases with no gene match: 3.

The rearrangement uses TRBV30 and TRBJ2-1; 11 bases align to TRBD2. CDR3 length equals 14 residues. With V trimmed by 4 bases and J by 9 bases, 8 bases remained unmatched. CDR1 and CDR2 from the germline V gene are GTSNPN and SVGIG (reference sequence). CDR3 DNA: TGTGCCTGGAAGTTAGCGGGGGGGCCGATTGAGCAGTTCTTC. Protein: CAWKLAGGPIEQFF.

This clone was picked up a small number of times. The chain recombines TRBV19 with TRBJ2-7, with D tentatively TRBD1 (6 bases). Germline assignment: CDR1 LNHDA and CDR2 SQIVND (reference sequence). Trimming took 10 bases from V and 2 from J, leaving 18 bases between them. The CDR3 length is 14 residues. The CDR3 bases are TGTGCCAATGGCAGGGGTTTGGGGCCCTACGAGCAGTACTTC. Translating it yields CANGRGLGPYEQYF.